These 3 T cell receptor beta chains originate from one sample sequenced in a study of blood T cell repertoires in COVID-19 (dated by TCRdb to about 2020). The library was prepared using the immunoSEQ multiplex PCR assay. This immuneACCESS table, as held by TCRdb, lists in-frame sequences with V and J called but not all clones. Of the missing ones, under half trace to an unresolved V gene in checked studies; the others have no known cause. A total of roughly 110,000 clones appear in this sample, more than 70% of them only once. The ten largest clones capture nearly 5% of the sample. Sample: peripheral blood. These receptor sequences come from a man aged 35 to 55 with active or convalescent COVID-19.

The CDR3 reads CASSPYLVRDNHSNQPQHF. As DNA, the CDR3 is TGTGCCAGCAGTCCATACCTCGTTCGGGACAACCATAGCAATCAGCCCCAGCATTTT. The chain couples TRBV27 to TRBJ1-5, with a tentative D call TRBD1 (6 bases). The V and J ends lost 5 bases and 0 bases respectively, with 23 bases between them. CDR3 size: 19 residues. Per the germline V gene, CDR1 is MNHEY and CDR2 is SMNVEV (reference sequence).

The chain combines TRBV9 with TRBJ2-5; 10 bases align to TRBD1. Germline V lookup: CDR1 SGDLS, CDR2 YYNGEE. J gave up 1 base and V 0 bases, and 6 bases lay outside the gene matches. The CDR3 contains 17 residues. This CDR3 reads CASSVGGQGTFQETQYF. For the CDR3, the DNA is TGTGCCAGCAGCGTAGGGGGACAGGGGACGTTCCAAGAGACCCAGTACTTC.

This chain uses TRBV19 with TRBJ1-5; D uncertain. Germline-derived CDR1 and CDR2 are LNHDA and SQIVND (reference sequence). The V end lost 2 bases, the J end lost 6 bases, and 11 bases lay between the germline ends. This CDR3 region has 14 residues. DNA of the CDR3: TGTGCCAGTAGTATACCAACTCCCGGTCAGCCCCAGCATTTT. Its protein is CASSIPTPGQPQHF. The entire variable domain, with the rest obtained from reference TRBV19 and TRBJ1-5, is as follows: DGGITQSPKYLFRKEGQNVTLSCEQNLNHDAMYWYRQDPGQGLRLIYYSQIVNDFQKGDIAEGYSVSREKKESFPLTVTSAQKNPTAFYLCASSIPTPGQPQHFGDGTRLSIL.